The entry below gives a single T cell receptor beta chain sequence along with its context. This sample is part of a study of blood T cell repertoires in COVID-19. The V gene's germline CDR1 is LNHDA and CDR2 SQIVND (reference sequence). The CDR3 is 14 residues long. The V gene end was trimmed by 7 bases and the J gene end by 8 bases; junction bases not matched to a gene: 9. In the original analysis: Amplification of reference gene primers provided the estimated nucleated cell counts. Repertoires were generated with immunoSEQ multiplex PCR, while TCRdb's copy carries only in-frame clones and drops some. The V and J calls and the clone size are those of that table, but D and trimming were determined from the DNA. This table has a few hundred thousand clones, around 91% appearing once.

The specimen sequenced was peripheral blood. The chain joins TRBV19 to TRBJ2-2; 8 nucleotides align to TRBD1. This receptor was taken from an older woman with COVID-19, enrolled during active disease. The CDR3 is CASKIQGARGELFF. The CDR3 DNA follows: TGTGCCAGTAAAATTCAGGGGGCGCGAGGGGAGCTGTTTTTT.